This TCR beta chain is drawn from a study of CD8 T cells in ankylosing spondylitis. General observations from the study: Disease-linked clones bore a CD8+ phenotype, appearing relatively rarely in peripheral blood.

Preparation of TCR beta libraries was done by quantitative 5'-RACE with molecular barcodes. A single record per CDR3 protein comes from TCRdb applying MiXCR to the 5' RACE reads. The data contain about 250,000 distinct CDR3 sequences, roughly a tenth of them singletons. The CDR3 contains 17 residues. Looked up from germline, CDR1 is LGHNA and CDR2 is YNFKEQ. Losses at the gene ends were 0 bases for V and 6 bases for J; bases not matched to a gene: 8. This clonotype was seen ten or more times. Antigen unknown. This TCR was recovered from a male donor with ankylosing spondylitis or in good health (not recorded which). The chain has TRBV4-2 and TRBJ2-5; 12 bases agree with TRBD2. Sequenced: blood, either unsorted or a sorted T cell fraction (not recorded which). The CDR3 DNA reads TGTGCCAGCAGCCAAGAGACTAGCGGGAGACTTTCCCAGACCCAGTACTTC. Translated, it gives CASSQETSGRLSQTQYF.